The following is a T cell receptor beta chain sequence with its context. Its cognate antigen is unknown. The sample belongs to a study of blood T cells in healthy people across ages. Then a second PCR, running roughly 7 to 11 cycles, was carried out with a sample-barcoded 5' primer and a J-beta primer mix. Each cDNA molecule was tagged by a template-switch adaptor that had 12 random nucleotides. Via MiXCR, TCRdb re-called the 5' RACE reads, giving one row per CDR3 protein. Among around 900,000 distinct CDR3 sequences, roughly 26% were seen once, and the ten largest hold 17%. Study-wide results and caveats: Donors of long life had a larger count of naive CD4+ cells and greater diversity than aged donors. Per million T cells, TCR beta diversity dropped roughly linearly as age increased.

Each sample provided at least 5 micrograms of extracted total RNA. The CDR3 covers 13 residues. V lost 10 bases to trimming and J lost 10 bases, with 20 bases between them. Germline assignment: CDR1 MNHEY and CDR2 SVGEGT. The V call is TRBV6-2 or TRBV6-3, the J call TRBJ2-1, with D perhaps being TRBD1 or TRBD2 (5 bases each). The receptor was derived from a woman of 80 years or more in good health. Sequenced material: blood. The CDR3 nucleotides are TGTGCCACGGGTGGGACCGCCTCCCGGGAGCAGTTCTTC. This gives the protein CATGGTASREQFF.